This T cell receptor beta chain was documented in a study of Ad26.COV2.S vaccination and SARS-CoV-2 variants. Study-wide background: Donor joined the COV1001 Ad26.COV2.S trial arm. Study-wide findings and caveats: Measurement of non-spike TCR breadth gave similar results in vaccine and placebo recipients. Total T cell responses may have been underestimated by the TCR breadth and depth analyses.

Germline CDR1 is MNHEY and CDR2 is SVGAGI. V dropped 2 bases and J dropped 4 bases, with 11 bases sitting between them. CDR3 length equals 14 residues. With respect to this clone: Antigen: not known.

TCRdb's copy holds only in-frame clones and misses some; the assay was immunoSEQ multiplex PCR. The sample yields roughly 700,000 clones, about 90% seen once. Noted treatment: over 15 received Ad26.COV2.S at low or high dose, single or two shots; roughly 5 received placebo; per-sample allocation not given. Following the first vaccine or placebo injection, samples were taken on day 63. The clonotype comes from a person aged 18 to 65 who received the Ad26.COV2.S COVID-19 vaccine or a placebo. V and J are TRBV6-5 and TRBJ1-1; D call uncertain. Sample: peripheral blood, taken in a trial of Ad26.COV2.S vaccine versus placebo. The CDR3 sequence: CASSYGSAFTEAFF. In DNA form, the CDR3 reads TGTGCCAGCAGTTACGGGTCAGCTTTCACTGAAGCTTTCTTT.